This T cell receptor beta chain was identified during a study of cytomegalovirus exposure and HLA in healthy donors (dated by TCRdb to about 2017). Turning to the overall study: An earlier analysis of some 600 of the donors reported 250 to 300 Gb of sequence data and 100 million to 120 million unique TCR beta sequences obtained from 150 million to 200 million T cells. An early release that covered around 590 HLA-typed donors contained approximately 300 gigabases of sequencing data and tens of millions of unique TCR sequences. Of the 300 to 450 genotyped donors, over 70% fell in the genetic ancestry cluster associated with self-reported Caucasian donors. The study aimed to test whether cataloging public T cell receptors could reveal signatures of past pathogen exposure. The study used immunosequencing to profile the T cell repertoires of under 700 subjects and linked those repertoires to cytomegalovirus serostatus. A separate validation cohort of approximately 130 different subjects was used in addition to the approximately 700-subject first cohort. The study combined high-throughput TCR immunosequencing, statistical association of individual TCRs with disease status, and machine learning to predict cytomegalovirus infection status. A later analysis re-examined previously published TCR beta repertoires from over 500 donors and added high-resolution HLA genotyping to investigate patterns of TCR occurrence. In the later analysis, no new phenotypic data were used to find candidate immune exposures; instead, reliance was placed on TCR beta sequences and their occurrence across donors. In an earlier analysis of roughly 540 of the donors, high-throughput TCR beta sequencing was used to judge whether each TCR beta V gene segment behaved as functional or pseudogenic. Alongside the repertoire data, information on donor age, sex, ethnicity and CMV serostatus was compiled. In a later genetic analysis, genome-wide SNP genotypes for about 55% of the roughly 700 donors were used, and that subset was treated as a discovery cohort. All discovery cohort repertoires had been generated on a single sequencing platform. Both class I and class II loci were covered by HLA typing, at four-digit resolution. Typing coverage differed by locus: A, B, C, DRB1 and DQB1 were typed in roughly 620-640 donors, DQA1 in 522, DPA1 in over 600, and DPB1 in 450 to 480. Roughly 5 DR-DQ haplotypes were treated as single units for association and clustering because of strong linkage in the cohort. On average, roughly 240,000 unique TCR beta nucleotide sequences were sequenced per donor among 398 genotyped donors of the cohort, with 15% to 20% of those sequences being non-productive.

About this clone: It has no known antigen specificity. Base quality data are lacking; no much larger clone is found one base away.

Library method: the immunoSEQ multiplex PCR assay. A mixture of 60 forward primers for TCR Vbeta segments and 13 reverse primers for TCR Jbeta segments was used in the multiplex PCR. The CDR3 region of rearranged TCR beta genes was amplified from genomic DNA by a multiplex PCR assay. The amplified TCR beta libraries were sequenced on the Illumina HiSeq System as 87-base-pair reads. Per the original workflow: A later analysis tallied roughly 76 million unique TCR beta chains across the 700 or so repertoires, and about 10 million of those chains were shared by two or more donors. Raw reads were error-corrected and collapsed into unique sequences with a nearest-neighbor algorithm that merged closely related sequences to remove PCR and sequencing errors. CDR3 sequences were aligned to IMGT reference sequences to assign V, D and J gene segments. Each retained sequence needed at least a six-nucleotide match to both a V gene segment and a J gene segment. A rearrangement was called productive if the CDR3 had no stop codons and remained in frame with V and J, and every other rearrangement was called non-productive. CDR3 was defined according to IMGT convention as the region running from the second conserved V-encoded cysteine to the conserved J-encoded phenylalanine. The earlier analysis of 500 to 600 of the donors excluded sequences that lacked an unambiguous match to a single V gene segment. An earlier analysis of several hundred of the donors called V segments functional above 56.7% productive rearrangements and segregating when the between-donor standard deviation exceeded 5%. To diagnose cytomegalovirus status from the catalog of TCR beta chain sequences, a statistical classification framework was built. A later analysis assigned V and J genes by comparing TCR nucleotide sequences with IMGT/GENE-DB human TR gene sequences. A later analysis assigned CDR3 sequences and most-parsimonious VDJ recombination scenarios with the TCRdist pipeline. In a later analysis, each TCR beta chain was defined by its CDR3 amino acid sequence together with its V-gene family, and reads lacking a unique V-gene family were excluded. As a way to deal with suspected cross-contamination and a sequencing artifact, a later analysis dropped approximately 590 nucleotide sequences that were highly shared and had low generation probability. For each public chain, a later analysis derived a clonal expansion index from normalized ranks of inferred template counts within each repertoire. In a later analysis, generation probabilities were computed with a VDJ recombination model fitted to out-of-frame rearrangements, and the resulting probabilities were checked against IGoR. In a later analysis, TCR-TCR, TCR-HLA and TCR-CMV co-occurrence was scored with hypergeometric tests, and a repertoire-size bias correction was applied to TCR pairs. In a later analysis, false discovery rates were estimated by permuting HLA or CMV assignments 20 times. A later analysis grouped co-occurring TCRs with DBSCAN, adding TCRdist sequence similarity when clustering within HLA-allele-positive subsets. Co-occurrence clustering excluded repertoires with fewer than 30,000 or more than 120,000 public chains, plus five with anomalous nucleotide sharing. This immuneACCESS table, as held by TCRdb, lists in-frame sequences with V and J called but not all clones. Of the missing ones, under half trace to an unresolved V gene in checked studies; the others have no known cause. V and J calls and clone size are copied from that table; D and trimming were computed from the DNA. The table for this sample lists around 150,000 clones; about four fifths of them were counted only once. The ten largest clones represent around 5% of the sample.

Paper-wide results and their limitations: In both the original and validation cohorts, the classifier was reported to diagnose cytomegalovirus status with high specificity and sensitivity. Immune exposure information for the cohort was limited to CMV serostatus. The study listed around 160 TCR beta chains as associated with cytomegalovirus. Specific HLA alleles were associated with roughly 17,000 TCR beta sequences at a false discovery rate of 0.05 in a later analysis. In a later genetic analysis, a missense DCLRE1C variant was associated with V-gene and J-gene trimming of TCR beta chains, and the association was replicated in an independent cohort. Most TCR sequences were seen in very few donors, while some public TCRs were found in many individuals. This cohort had only TCR beta chains sequenced, and the lack of alpha or paired-chain data limited which features could be detected. According to a later analysis, TCR association rates differed among HLA loci, with DRB1 alleles showing the most associated TCRs and HLA-C alleles showing the fewest. When HLA alleles, especially DR and DQ, strongly co-occurred, TCR associations were difficult to assign to individual alleles. A later genetic analysis reported fewer N-insertions in productive TCRs among donors in an Asian-associated ancestry cluster than the roughly 720-donor mean. Because HLA typing was missing for some donors at each locus, association tests included only the typed subset. The authors suggested that the approach could potentially be extended to other disease states and immunological phenotypes. The earlier analysis of approximately 540 of the donors excluded some 15 rarely observed V segments, including chromosome 9 orphons, because counts were too low. Because the 87-base-pair reads could not distinguish some IMGT-functional V segments, including TRBV6-2 and TRBV6-3, those segments were excluded. In an earlier analysis of under 600 of the donors, most TCR beta V segments were observed in productive rearrangements about 87% or about 30% of the time, broadly matching IMGT annotations. Several of the top co-occurrence clusters appeared to be linked to parvovirus B19, influenza, CMV and Epstein-Barr virus, according to a later analysis. Presence/absence analyses assumed roughly uniform sequencing depth across donors, an assumption that may not hold. The sequencing pipeline was judged likely to have produced a cluster of highly shared sequence variants as a technical artifact. A later analysis found that most CMV-associated TCR beta chains appeared HLA-restricted, with HLA associations seemingly driven largely by CMV exposure. In vitro tests confirmed that a few of the cytomegalovirus-associated TCR beta chains recognize cytomegalovirus antigens. A later analysis found that HLA-associated TCR beta chains were more clonally expanded and had lower generation probabilities than equally common non-associated chains. A further reported finding was that TCR beta sequences accurately predicted the HLA-A and HLA-B alleles for most subjects in the first cohort. Correlated functional status among segregating V segments might reflect linkage disequilibrium, but an unknown experimental factor could not be ruled out.

The cohort was made up of 500 to 800 healthy bone marrow donors. At the time of sampling, every cohort member was nominally healthy, though immune exposures that went unrecorded were likely present. CMV serostatus was positive for about 300 and negative for about 55% of the roughly 670 cohort members, and was not recorded for this donor. A peripheral blood sample was provided by each donor, and peripheral blood mononuclear cells were used for TCR beta sequencing. Genomic DNA was extracted from the blood cell samples with the Qiagen DNeasy Blood Extraction Kit. The germline V gene encodes CDR1 SGHDN and CDR2 FVKESK. Trimming accounts for 4 bases at V and 10 bases at J, while the number of junction bases matched to no gene is 9. Taken from cysteine to phenylalanine, the CDR3 has 14 residues. Only the CDR3 region is kept as DNA, spanning 42 bases read in frame from base 1.

The clonotype originates from a young man in good health. The sequence joins TRBV14 to TRBJ2-1; 8 junctional bases match TRBD1. The specimen sequenced was PBMCs. The CDR3 in this case is CASSPQDRVGEQFF. The nucleotide sequence reads TGTGCCAGCAGCCCCCAGGACAGGGTTGGCGAGCAGTTCTTC.